This T cell receptor beta chain originates from a study of T cells after yellow fever vaccination. Overall study results and limits: A secondary response was less intense yet reached its peak sooner, at day 5 versus 15.

J gave up 4 bases and V 0 bases, and 6 bases lay outside the gene matches. CDR1 and CDR2 (germline): SGHRS, YFSETQ. CDR3 length: 15 residues. A universal primer site and UMIs were added as TCR cDNA was made by 5'RACE template switching. MiXCR, run by TCRdb on the 5' RACE reads, gives a single entry per CDR3 protein. This sample carries approximately 160,000 distinct CDR3 sequences, roughly 8.8% of them seen once, and the ten largest clones take around 40%. Many counts were recorded for this clonotype. The antigen remains unidentified. Sequencing was performed on CD8+ T cells sorted from PBMCs, taken 45 days after the yellow fever booster vaccination. This clonotype originated in a man between 18 and 29 years old who received the YFV17D yellow fever vaccine. The chain is built from TRBV5-1 and TRBJ2-7; the match to TRBD1 covers 8 bases. The CDR3 spells CASSLGQGAQYEQYF. Here the CDR3 DNA reads TGCGCCAGCAGCTTGGGGCAGGGGGCTCAATACGAGCAGTACTTC.